This TCR beta chain comes out of a study of PD-1 blockade in classical Hodgkin lymphoma. Sample time point: cycle 4 day 1 (C4D1), after less than seven weeks of nivolumab. All patients relapsed after autologous stem cell transplantation, and brentuximab vedotin exposure varied. Responses achieved at best were complete response, partial response or progressive disease. V lost 1 base, J lost 6 bases, and 22 bases lay in between. Germline CDR1 is LNHNV and CDR2 is YYDKDF (reference sequence). There are 18 residues in the CDR3. Repertoires were generated with immunoSEQ multiplex PCR, while TCRdb's copy carries only in-frame clones and drops some. This sample yields roughly 94,000 clones, of which roughly 91% are seen a single time; around 2% belongs to the top ten.

The chain links TRBV15 to TRBJ2-4; D is perhaps TRBD2 (5 bases). The clonotype was recovered from a human donor with classical Hodgkin lymphoma. The sample in question was peripheral blood mononuclear cells (PBMCs), obtained before the fourth cycle of nivolumab. In DNA, the CDR3 is TGTGCCACCAGCAGAGGCCCCGTGGCCCCAGCGGTAATAAACATTCAGTACTTC. This sequence encodes CATSRGPVAPAVINIQYF.